Listed here is a single T cell receptor (beta chain). The antigen remains undetermined. The sample has other DNA sequences that encode this CDR3 too. The entry originates in a study of shared clonotypes between healthy human individuals. Repertoires were generated with immunoSEQ multiplex PCR, while TCRdb's copy carries only in-frame clones and drops some. The sample includes about 2 million clones, about 95% of them seen just once. Naivety among CD8 cells was defined by CD45RO negativity and positive CCR7 selection, thereby excluding terminally differentiated effector memory CD45RA+ cells. Per the germline V gene, CDR1 is SEHNR and CDR2 is FQNEAQ (reference sequence). V lost 1 base to trimming and J lost 3 bases, with 13 bases between them. The length of the CDR3 is 15 residues. Study-wide results and caveats: Investigators expected sequencing depth to affect clonotype sharing among donors. Only blood was sampled, and tissue TCR repertoires likely differ from blood ones.

The genes are TRBV7-9 and TRBJ2-7, with TRBD2 as a possible D gene (7 bases). The sequencing sample was made of naive CD8+ T cells sorted from blood. The TCR comes from a man younger than 35 in good health. The CDR3 DNA reads TGTGCCAGCAGCTTAGGGTCAGGGGAGGGCTACGAGCAGTACTTC. Translating it yields CASSLGSGEGYEQYF.